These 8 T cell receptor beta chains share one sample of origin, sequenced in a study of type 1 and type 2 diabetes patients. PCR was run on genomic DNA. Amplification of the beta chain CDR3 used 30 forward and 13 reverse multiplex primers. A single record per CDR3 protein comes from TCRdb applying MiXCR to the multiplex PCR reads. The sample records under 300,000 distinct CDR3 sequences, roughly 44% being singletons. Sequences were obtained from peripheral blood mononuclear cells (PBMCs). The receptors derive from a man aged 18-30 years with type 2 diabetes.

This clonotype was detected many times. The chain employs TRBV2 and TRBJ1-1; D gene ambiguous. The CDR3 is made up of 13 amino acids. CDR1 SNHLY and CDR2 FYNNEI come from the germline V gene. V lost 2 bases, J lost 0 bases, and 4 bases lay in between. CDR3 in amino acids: CASSEWMNTEAFF. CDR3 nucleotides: TGTGCCAGCAGTGAATGGATGAACACTGAAGCTTTCTTT.

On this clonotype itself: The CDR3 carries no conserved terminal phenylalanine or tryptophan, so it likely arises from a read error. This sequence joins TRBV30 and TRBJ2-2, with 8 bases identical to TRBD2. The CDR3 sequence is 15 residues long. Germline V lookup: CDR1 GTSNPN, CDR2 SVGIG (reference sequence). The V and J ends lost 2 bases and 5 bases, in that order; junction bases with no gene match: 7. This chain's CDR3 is CAWSSGASGTGELFL. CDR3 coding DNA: TGTGCCTGGAGTTCGGGGGCTAGCGGGACCGGGGAGCTGTTTCTT.

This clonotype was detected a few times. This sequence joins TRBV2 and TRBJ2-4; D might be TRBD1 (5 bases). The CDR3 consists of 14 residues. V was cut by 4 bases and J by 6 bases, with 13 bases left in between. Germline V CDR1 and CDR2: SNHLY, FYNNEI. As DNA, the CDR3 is TGTGCCAGCAGTGTGCAGGGCCTCGGAAACATTCAGTACTTC. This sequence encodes CASSVQGLGNIQYF.

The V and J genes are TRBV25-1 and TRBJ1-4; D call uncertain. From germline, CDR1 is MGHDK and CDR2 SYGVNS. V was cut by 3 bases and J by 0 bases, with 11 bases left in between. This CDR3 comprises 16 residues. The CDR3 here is CASSEGRDATNEKLFF. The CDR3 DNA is TGTGCCAGCAGTGAGGGCAGAGATGCAACTAATGAAAAACTGTTTTTT.

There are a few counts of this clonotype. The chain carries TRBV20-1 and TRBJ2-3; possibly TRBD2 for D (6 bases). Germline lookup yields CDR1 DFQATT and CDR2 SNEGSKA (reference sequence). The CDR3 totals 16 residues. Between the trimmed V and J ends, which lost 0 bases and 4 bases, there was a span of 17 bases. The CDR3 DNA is TGCAGTGCTAGAGATAGAGCCAGACTAGTCGCAGATACGCAGTATTTT. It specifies CSARDRARLVADTQYF.

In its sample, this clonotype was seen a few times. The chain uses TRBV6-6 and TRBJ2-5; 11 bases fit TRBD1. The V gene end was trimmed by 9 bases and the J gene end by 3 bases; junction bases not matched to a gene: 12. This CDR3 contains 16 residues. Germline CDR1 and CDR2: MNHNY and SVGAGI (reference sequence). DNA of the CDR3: TGTGCCAGTCGGACAGGGGGCGCGAGGGGTGAAGAGACCCAGTACTTC. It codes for CASRTGGARGEETQYF.

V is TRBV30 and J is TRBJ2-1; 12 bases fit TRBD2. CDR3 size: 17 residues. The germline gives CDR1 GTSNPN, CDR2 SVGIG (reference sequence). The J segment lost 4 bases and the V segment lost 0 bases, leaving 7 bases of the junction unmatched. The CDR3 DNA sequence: TGTGCCTGGAGTGTAACGCGGACTAGCGGGACGTACAATGAGCAGTTCTTC. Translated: CAWSVTRTSGTYNEQFF.

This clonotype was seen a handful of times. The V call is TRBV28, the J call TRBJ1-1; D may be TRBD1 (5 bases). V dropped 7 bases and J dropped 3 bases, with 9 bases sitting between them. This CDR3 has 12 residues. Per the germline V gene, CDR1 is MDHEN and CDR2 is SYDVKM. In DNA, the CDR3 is TGTGCCAGCAAGGGAGGGGACACTGAAGCTTTCTTT. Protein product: CASKGGDTEAFF.